Listed below are T cell receptor beta chains from one sample, sequenced in a study of PD-L1 blockade in urothelial cancer. The table came from immunoSEQ multiplex PCR; TCRdb's copy has only in-frame clones and leaves some out. The sample shows under 150,000 clones, around 89% of them seen only once. Sequencing was performed on PBMCs, taken around atezolizumab (anti-PD-L1) treatment. The receptors were sampled from a man aged 55-75 years with urothelial cancer. The conserved cysteine and the conserved F or W are not part of the CDR3 here. The order of the fields is V gene, CDR3 protein.

V gene: TRBV23-1; CDR3 protein: ASSPGETQY
V gene: TRBV5-1; CDR3 protein: ASSPGAGVYEQY
V gene: TRBV7-3; CDR3 protein: ASSLTGTGSSPLH
V gene: TRBV5-1; CDR3 protein: ASSSDRAETQY
V gene: TRBV2; CDR3 protein: ASSDSRTSNQPQH
V gene: TRBV6-5; CDR3 protein: ASTPGGSYEQY
V gene: TRBV7-9; CDR3 protein: ASSPTSGASTDTQY
V gene: TRBV2; CDR3 protein: ASSSYEQY
V gene: TRBV4-1; CDR3 protein: ASSRPGQGFNEAF
V gene: TRBV5-1; CDR3 protein: ASSSQGNTEAF
V gene: TRBV29-1; CDR3 protein: SVVGGGQETQY
V gene: TRBV10-3; CDR3 protein: AISESQGGYT
V gene: TRBV9; CDR3 protein: ASSPVAGRNTGELF
V gene: TRBV6-1; CDR3 protein: ASSEKGGTEAF
V gene: TRBV19; CDR3 protein: ASQPLGLGGFWGYT
V gene: TRBV27; CDR3 protein: ATKTENQPQH
V gene: TRBV6-1; CDR3 protein: ASSVVPVNTEAF
V gene: TRBV9; CDR3 protein: ASSVTRVSDTQY
V gene: TRBV10-1; CDR3 protein: ASSASGDPYEQY
V gene: TRBV4-2; CDR3 protein: ASSYTQGQGATLSGNTIY
V gene: TRBV4-3; CDR3 protein: ASSQSYYEQY
V gene: TRBV23-1; CDR3 protein: ASSQEGQIQETQY
V gene: TRBV11-2; CDR3 protein: ASIFGQGDTEAF
V gene: TRBV27; CDR3 protein: ASSFRRGGSPLH
V gene: TRBV5-4; CDR3 protein: ASSSEGTSGSTGELF
V gene: TRBV28; CDR3 protein: ASSSGVLFSGANVLT
V gene: TRBV27; CDR3 protein: ASSRTGSYYEQY
V gene: TRBV6-1; CDR3 protein: ASRRTGGNTIY
V gene: TRBV30; CDR3 protein: ALFPYRATNEKLF
V gene: TRBV5-4; CDR3 protein: ASSWSGSSYNEQF
V gene: TRBV2; CDR3 protein: ASFTGVYEQY
V gene: TRBV9; CDR3 protein: ASRTGTQHGELF
V gene: TRBV10-3; CDR3 protein: AISELSGYT
V gene: TRBV18; CDR3 protein: ASSPREETPHLKAF
V gene: TRBV10-3; CDR3 protein: AISSSGSTDTQY
V gene: TRBV9; CDR3 protein: ASSRTGVRYGYT
V gene: TRBV12-5; CDR3 protein: ASGASGADTQY
V gene: TRBV9; CDR3 protein: ASSVVQGGKQY
V gene: TRBV4-1; CDR3 protein: ASSQDRVDEQF
V gene: TRBV5-6; CDR3 protein: ASSFSRERGEQF
V gene: TRBV25-1; CDR3 protein: ASTLSGISTDTQY
V gene: TRBV7-9; CDR3 protein: ASSSKSEQY
V gene: TRBV29-1; CDR3 protein: SVVGGGSSYEQY
V gene: TRBV7-3; CDR3 protein: ASSSTGQNTGELF
V gene: TRBV11-2; CDR3 protein: ASSLSAGEQF
V gene: TRBV5-1; CDR3 protein: ASSIGTGGIEQY
V gene: TRBV9; CDR3 protein: ASSVGGGTGPQH
V gene: TRBV5-1; CDR3 protein: ASSLALVLAGRDTQY